The 17 T cell receptor beta chains below come from one sample, sequenced in a study of T-cell reconstitution after alpha-beta-depleted transplantation in children. Using unique molecular identifiers, the investigators prepared the TCRbeta library. TCRdb called the PCR reads again in MiXCR, with one record for every CDR3 protein. The sample lists approximately 430,000 distinct CDR3 sequences; 15% to 20% were seen once. The source was PBMCs, mostly from graft donor cells, collected 360 days after TCRalphabeta/CD19-depleted stem cell transplant. The receptor source for this set is a boy less than two years old who had a stem cell transplant for Wiskott-Aldrich syndrome, so the T cells may come from the graft donor.

V gene TRBV5-6 combines with J gene TRBJ2-6, with D perhaps matching TRBD1 or TRBD2 (5 bases each). The CDR3 has 19 residues. V gave up 0 bases and J gave up 0 bases, with 16 bases separating them. Germline CDR1 is SGHDT and CDR2 is YYEEEE. DNA for the CDR3: TGTGCCAGCAGCTTGGCGGGACGGAGTTTTCGCTCTGGGGCCAACGTCCTGACTTTC. As protein: CASSLAGRSFRSGANVLTF.

The chain carries TRBV5-1 and TRBJ2-1, with D possibly TRBD2 on 5 matching bases. Between the trimmed V and J ends, which lost 0 bases and 0 bases, there was a span of 19 bases. This CDR3 spans 19 amino acids. CDR1 and CDR2 (germline): SGHRS, YFSETQ. The CDR3 loop reads CASSLAGGSQPSSYNEQFF. CDR3 bases: TGCGCCAGCAGCTTGGCTGGTGGGAGCCAACCGAGCTCCTACAATGAGCAGTTCTTC.

This clonotype has a handful of counts. The chain is built from TRBV7-2 and TRBJ2-4, with D tentatively TRBD2 (5 bases). V lost 5 bases, J lost 3 bases, and 11 bases lay in between. CDR1 is SGHTA, CDR2 FQGNSA, per germline. There are 14 residues in the CDR3. CDR3 amino acids: CASSTTNGKNIQYF. CDR3 nucleotides: TGTGCCAGCAGCACGACTAACGGCAAAAACATTCAGTACTTC.

The chain couples TRBV18 to TRBJ2-5; no clear D gene. Trimming removed 1 base from V and 7 bases from J, with 10 bases in between. The CDR3 extends over 13 amino acids. Germline V gene sequence: CDR1 KGHSH, CDR2 LQKENI. CDR3 DNA sequence: TGTGCCAGCTCACCACTCAAGGGTGGGACCCAGTACTTC. Translating it yields CASSPLKGGTQYF.

The CDR3: CATSRVSITDTQYF. The CDR3 coding sequence is TGTGCCACCAGCAGAGTTAGTATCACAGATACGCAGTATTTT. The rearrangement uses TRBV15 and TRBJ2-3; D not certain. CDR1 is LNHNV, CDR2 YYDKDF, per germline (reference sequence). The CDR3 loop spans 14 amino acids. Trimming removed 1 base at V and 2 bases at J, with 7 bases between. Together with reference TRBV15 and TRBJ2-3, the CDR3 gives the full variable domain: DAMVIQNPRYQVTQFGKPVTLSCSQTLNHNVMYWYQQKSSQAPKLLFHYYDKDFNNEADTPDNFQSRRPNTSFCFLDIRSPGLGDTAMYLCATSRVSITDTQYFGPGTRLTVL.

At least ten counts were recorded for this clonotype. The genes are TRBV24-1 and TRBJ2-2; no reliable D call. CDR1 is KGHDR and CDR2 is SFDVKD in the germline V gene. CDR3 size: 13 residues. V was shortened by 1 base and J by 4 bases, with 3 bases between the two germline ends. In DNA form, the CDR3 reads TGTGCCACCAGTGATTTACGCACCGGGGAGCTGTTTTTT. It encodes CATSDLRTGELFF.

The chain carries TRBV7-9 and TRBJ1-1, with D uncertain. V was shortened by 2 bases and J by 1 base, with 5 bases between the two germline ends. The CDR3 is 13 amino acids. The germline V gene encodes CDR1 SEHNR and CDR2 FQNEAQ (reference sequence). In nucleotides, the CDR3 is TGTGCCAGCAGCTTAATTCCGAACACTGAAGCTTTCTTT. As protein: CASSLIPNTEAFF.

In its sample, this clonotype was seen many times. This chain's CDR3 is CASSFWTVYGYTF. The CDR3 DNA sequence: TGTGCCAGCAGTTTCTGGACAGTCTATGGCTACACCTTC. V gene TRBV28 combines with J gene TRBJ1-2; possibly TRBD1 for D (6 bases). From germline, CDR1 is MDHEN and CDR2 SYDVKM. With 3 bases removed from V and 4 bases from J, the gap between germline ends came to 9 bases. The CDR3 extends over 13 amino acids.

The chain combines TRBV4-2 with TRBJ2-7, with 10 bases fitting TRBD1. The ends lost 1 base at V and 5 bases at J; junction bases unmatched: 5. The CDR3 spans 15 residues. Per germline, CDR1 LGHNA and CDR2 YNFKEQ. The CDR3 protein is CASSQGQGAMNEQYF. In DNA, the CDR3 is TGTGCCAGCAGCCAAGGACAGGGGGCGATGAACGAGCAGTACTTC.

There are a few counts of this clonotype. The chain employs TRBV20-1 and TRBJ2-7; 8 positions agree with TRBD2. The CDR3 is 13 amino acids. With V trimmed by 1 base and J by 3 bases, 2 bases remained unmatched. Per germline, CDR1 DFQATT and CDR2 SNEGSKA (reference sequence). The CDR3: CSARGTSIYEQYF. As DNA, the CDR3 is TGCAGTGCTAGAGGGACTAGCATCTACGAGCAGTACTTC.

This clonotype has just a few counts. V is TRBV12-3 or TRBV12-4 and J is TRBJ2-2; 7 bases match TRBD2. After removal of 6 bases from V and 8 bases from J, the junction contained 12 bases not matched to a gene. The CDR3 has 15 residues. The CDR3 spells CASSRLRLASGELFF. The CDR3 DNA sequence: TGTGCCAGCAGCCGTCTTCGACTAGCCTCAGGGGAGCTGTTTTTT.

The table lists this clonotype with a few counts. This chain links TRBV4-3 with TRBJ1-1; maybe TRBD1 (5 bases). The germline V and J ends were trimmed by 2 bases and 0 bases, with 13 bases remaining between them. This CDR3 has 16 amino acids. Germline CDR1 LGHNA, CDR2 YSLEER. The DNA for the CDR3 is TGCGCCAGCAGCCAAAGACCTACAGGTTTGAACACTGAAGCTTTCTTT. Its translation: CASSQRPTGLNTEAFF.

The chain carries TRBV4-3 and TRBJ2-7, with 9 positions matching TRBD2. The V segment lost 0 bases and the J segment 0 bases; nucleotides outside the gene matches: 6. This CDR3 has 17 amino acids. Germline CDR1 and CDR2: LGHNA and YSLEER. CDR3 sequence (DNA): TGCGCCAGCAGCCAAGAATTCCTAGCGGGACCCTCCTACGAGCAGTACTTC. Its translation: CASSQEFLAGPSYEQYF.

For the CDR3, the DNA is TGCGCCAGCAAATCTTTTCAGGAGACCCAGTACTTC. Protein product: CASKSFQETQYF. The chain joins TRBV10-2 to TRBJ2-5; D ambiguous. The germline gives CDR1 WSHSY, CDR2 SAAADI. This CDR3 spans 12 amino acids. V shed 7 bases and J shed 5 bases, with 11 bases lying between them.

The table lists this clonotype with many counts. The chain combines TRBV27 with TRBJ2-5; tentative D call: TRBD2 (7 bases). Trimming removed 2 bases at V and 5 bases at J, with 15 bases between. In germline, CDR1 is MNHEY, CDR2 SMNVEV (reference sequence). The CDR3 runs to 15 residues. This CDR3 reads CASSLRRGLWETQYF. The CDR3 DNA follows: TGTGCCAGCAGTTTAAGGCGGGGGCTATGGGAGACCCAGTACTTC.

The gene calls are TRBV6-5 and TRBJ2-1; D is possibly TRBD2 (5 bases). Germline-derived CDR1 and CDR2 are MNHEY and SVGAGI. Deletions cut 2 bases from V and 12 bases from J, with 20 bases between. The CDR3 length is 15 residues. CDR3 DNA: TGTGCCAGCAGTTACCTAACCTCGGACCCACTAGGGCAGTTCTTC. Translating it yields CASSYLTSDPLGQFF.

This clonotype has just a few counts. The rearrangement links TRBV15 to TRBJ2-4, with D tentatively TRBD2 (6 bases). Trimming removed 0 bases at V and 1 base at J, with 13 bases between. Germline lookup yields CDR1 LNHNV and CDR2 YYDKDF (reference sequence). CDR3 size: 17 residues. CDR3 residues: CATSREMGGMAKNIQYF. For the CDR3, the DNA is TGTGCCACCAGCAGAGAAATGGGGGGTATGGCCAAAAACATTCAGTACTTC. Complete variable domain (other parts from reference TRBV15 and TRBJ2-4): DAMVIQNPRYQVTQFGKPVTLSCSQTLNHNVMYWYQQKSSQAPKLLFHYYDKDFNNEADTPDNFQSRRPNTSFCFLDIRSPGLGDTAMYLCATSREMGGMAKNIQYFGAGTRLSVL.